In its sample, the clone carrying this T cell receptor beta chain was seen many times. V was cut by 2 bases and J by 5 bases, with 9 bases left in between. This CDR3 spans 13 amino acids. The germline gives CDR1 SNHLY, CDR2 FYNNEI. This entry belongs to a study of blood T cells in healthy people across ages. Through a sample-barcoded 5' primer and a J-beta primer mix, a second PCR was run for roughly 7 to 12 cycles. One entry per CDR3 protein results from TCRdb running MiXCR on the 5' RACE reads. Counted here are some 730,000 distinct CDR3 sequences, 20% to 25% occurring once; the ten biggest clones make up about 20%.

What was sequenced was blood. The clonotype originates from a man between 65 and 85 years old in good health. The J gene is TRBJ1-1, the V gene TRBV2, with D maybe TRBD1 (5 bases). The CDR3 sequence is CASSENWGTEAFF. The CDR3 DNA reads TGTGCCAGCAGTGAAAATTGGGGGACTGAAGCTTTCTTT.